What follows are 2 T cell receptor beta chains derived from one specimen sequenced in a study of blood T cells in healthy people across ages. Next came a second PCR, run for roughly 6 to 11 cycles, which used a sample-barcoded 5' primer along with a J-beta primer mix. TCRdb used MiXCR to reprocess the 5' RACE reads, holding one entry per CDR3 protein. This table has around 1,800,000 distinct CDR3 sequences, about two fifths appearing once. Sequences were obtained from blood. These receptors were collected from a human donor in good health.

As to this clonotype: The junction shows a germline mismatch at one end, possibly a read error. The J gene is TRBJ1-2, the V gene TRBV3-1; a weak D match, TRBD1 (5 bases). The CDR3 covers 15 residues. The germline CDR1 and CDR2 sequences are LGHDT and YNNKEL (reference sequence). The CDR3 spells CASSNPGRQNYGCTF. Here the CDR3 DNA reads TGTGCCAGCAGCAACCCGGGGAGACAGAACTATGGCTGCACCTTC.

This clonotype was picked up a small number of times. This rearrangement joins TRBV7-9 to TRBJ2-1, with D unclear. The ends were cut back, 5 bases at V and 10 bases at J, with 24 bases in the middle. The V gene's germline CDR1 is SEHNR and CDR2 FQNEAQ (reference sequence). CDR3 length: 16 amino acids. The CDR3 loop is CASSPPIGRLYLEQFF. CDR3 DNA sequence: TGTGCCAGCAGCCCGCCCATAGGAAGGCTTTATTTGGAGCAGTTCTTC.